Following are 26 T cell receptor beta chains from one sample sequenced in a study of CD8 T cells in Susac syndrome (dated by TCRdb to the late 2010s). Library method: the immunoSEQ multiplex PCR assay. RNA was extracted using the RNeasy kit, and roughly 0.45 to 1 microgram was reverse transcribed with random hexamers. TCRdb redid the processing of the public reads, applying fastp at Q25 and MiXCR, and retained in-frame beta chains. Every CDR3 protein is listed once, alongside the most common genes and DNA of its rows. The sample table records about 120,000 distinct CDR3 sequences; roughly 90% of these occur just once. Together, the top ten hold 0.12% of the sample. The sample taken for sequencing was CD8+ T cells from PBMCs. The receptors shown here come from a human donor in good health.

The chain combines TRBV7-9 with TRBJ2-1; 9 bases match TRBD1. CDR1 SEHNR and CDR2 FQNEAQ come from the germline V gene (reference sequence). J was trimmed by 5 bases and V by 5 bases; bases with no gene match: 4. CDR3 length equals 14 residues. CDR3 in amino acids: CASSPDRGDNEQFF. In DNA form, the CDR3 reads TGTGCCAGCAGCCCGGACAGGGGTGACAATGAGCAGTTCTTC.

This rearrangement joins TRBV7-9 to TRBJ1-6; the match to TRBD1 covers 8 bases. The CDR3 consists of 16 residues. Germline trimming cut 1 base from V and 6 bases from J; bases unmatched to any gene: 5. Germline values: CDR1 SEHNR, CDR2 FQNEAQ (reference sequence). CDR3 sequence: CASSLGSTGVNSPLHF. The CDR3 coding sequence is TGTGCCAGCAGCTTAGGATCGACAGGGGTTAATTCACCCCTCCACTTT.

This clonotype was detected once. The chain couples TRBV6-2 or TRBV6-3 to TRBJ2-7, with 11 bases that match TRBD1. The CDR3 length is 16 residues. V lost 7 bases, J lost 0 bases, and 8 bases stayed unmatched. Germline V gene lookup returns CDR1 MNHEY and CDR2 SVGEGT. This CDR3 is CASTPAGTGGSYEQYF. The CDR3 DNA reads as TGTGCCAGCACCCCCGCCGGGACAGGGGGCTCCTACGAGCAGTACTTC.

DNA for the CDR3: TGCGCCAGCAGCCCACAGGGAGACTACAATGAGCAGTTCTTC. Amino acid sequence: CASSPQGDYNEQFF. The V and J genes are TRBV5-1 and TRBJ2-1; D is perhaps TRBD1 (6 bases). This CDR3 region has 14 residues. V was pared by 4 bases and J by 3 bases, with 11 bases between. Germline-derived CDR1 and CDR2 are SGHRS and YFSETQ.

This clonotype was recorded once. This chain links TRBV20-1 with TRBJ1-2; TRBD1 matches 9 bases. Germline CDR1 and CDR2: DFQATT and SNEGSKA (reference sequence). The CDR3 contains 15 residues. J gave up 4 bases and V 2 bases, and 8 bases lay outside the gene matches. CDR3 nucleotide sequence: TGCAGTGCTAGATACGGGACAGGGTATAGCTATGGCTACACCTTC. The encoded protein is CSARYGTGYSYGYTF.

A single count supports this clonotype. This chain uses TRBV3-1 with TRBJ2-1; D gene unclear. The length of the CDR3 is 11 residues. The V and J ends lost 4 bases and 10 bases respectively, with 8 bases between them. The germline gives CDR1 LGHDT, CDR2 YNNKEL (reference sequence). The CDR3 nucleotides are TGTGCCAGCAGCCCAGGAAGGGAGCAGTTCTTC. It yields the protein CASSPGREQFF.

The chain joins TRBV6-5 to TRBJ2-3, with D perhaps TRBD1 (5 bases). Looked up from germline, CDR1 is MNHEY and CDR2 is SVGAGI. The CDR3 spans 13 residues. Trimming shortened V by 5 bases and J by 4 bases, and 10 bases separated the two germline ends. DNA of the CDR3: TGTGCCAGCAGTAATGGGGCTCCAGATACGCAGTATTTT. Protein product: CASSNGAPDTQYF.

This chain uses TRBV12-3 or TRBV12-4 with TRBJ1-3, with D perhaps TRBD1 (5 bases). The CDR3 is 13 residues long. V was clipped by 10 bases and J by 7 bases, with 17 bases between them. The CDR3 DNA sequence: TGTGCCACCAGGACCGGGACGAGGAACACCATATATTTT. It specifies CATRTGTRNTIYF.

The rearrangement links TRBV27 to TRBJ1-1; 7 bases agree with TRBD1. Germline V gives CDR1 MNHEY, CDR2 SMNVEV (reference sequence). V lost 5 bases to trimming and J lost 0 bases; unmatched junction nucleotides: 3. The CDR3 is 14 amino acids. The CDR3 nucleotides read TGTGCCAGCAGTATACAGGGGTTGAACACTGAAGCTTTCTTT. This sequence encodes CASSIQGLNTEAFF.

The chain employs TRBV6-5 and TRBJ2-2, with D tentatively TRBD1 (6 bases). V gave up 7 bases and J gave up 2 bases, with 11 bases separating them. The CDR3 totals 14 residues. Germline V gene data show CDR1 as MNHEY and CDR2 as SVGAGI. The CDR3 DNA follows: TGTGCCAGCACCCCGGACAGTAACACCGGGGAGCTGTTTTTT. It specifies CASTPDSNTGELFF.

The V call is TRBV20-1, the J call TRBJ2-7, with 9 bases identical to TRBD1. The ends lost 3 bases at V and 3 bases at J; junction bases unmatched: 3. Germline loops: CDR1 DFQATT, CDR2 SNEGSKA (reference sequence). The CDR3 runs 13 residues. CDR3 nucleotide sequence: TGCAGTGCTAGCCGGGACAGGGACTACGAGCAGTACTTC. This gives the protein CSASRDRDYEQYF.

The chain couples TRBV7-9 to TRBJ1-2, with 10 bases matching TRBD1. Losses at the gene ends were 8 bases for V and 8 bases for J; bases not matched to a gene: 2. The length of the CDR3 is 11 residues. The germline V gene has CDR1 SEHNR and CDR2 FQNEAQ (reference sequence). CDR3 residues: CASDRGQGYTF. CDR3 nucleotide sequence: TGTGCCAGCGACAGGGGGCAAGGCTACACCTTC.

This rearrangement joins TRBV7-2 to TRBJ1-3, with a possible D match to TRBD1 (6 bases). The CDR3 has 14 residues. Germline values: CDR1 SGHTA, CDR2 FQGNSA. Trimming left V 8 bases short and J 0 bases short, with 11 bases between. In nucleotides, the CDR3 is TGTGCCAGCGCTAAAGGGGGCTCTGGAAACACCATATATTTT. Translated: CASAKGGSGNTIYF.

A word on this clonotype: The junction departs from the called germline gene at one end, perhaps through a read error. The chain has TRBV3-1 and TRBJ1-1; D gene unclear. In germline, CDR1 is LGHDT, CDR2 YNNKEL (reference sequence). This CDR3 contains 14 residues. CDR3 bases: TGTGCCAGCAGCCAAGAAATGGGGAACCCTGAAGCTTTCTTT. Its translation is CASSQEMGNPEAFF.

The gene calls are TRBV7-2 and TRBJ1-3; 7 bases are shared with TRBD1. The CDR3 length is 15 residues. In germline, CDR1 is SGHTA, CDR2 FQGNSA. V trimming: 5 bases; J trimming: 0 bases; junction bases outside the gene matches: 4. In nucleotides, the CDR3 is TGTGCCAGCAGCCGACAGGGTGACTCTGGAAACACCATATATTTT. It translates to CASSRQGDSGNTIYF.

The chain is built from TRBV30 and TRBJ1-2; possible D gene TRBD1, 5 bases. The germline gives CDR1 GTSNPN, CDR2 SVGIG (reference sequence). V dropped 4 bases and J dropped 8 bases, with 11 bases sitting between them. This CDR3 comprises 11 residues. The CDR3 loop is CAWKRGEGYTF. The CDR3 DNA sequence: TGTGCCTGGAAACGAGGGGAAGGCTACACCTTC.

The V gene is TRBV3-1, the J gene TRBJ2-1; D is unclear. Germline V gene sequence: CDR1 LGHDT, CDR2 YNNKEL (reference sequence). Trimming stripped 4 bases from V and 8 bases from J, with 12 bases between. The CDR3 spans 13 residues. The CDR3 sequence: CASSRRFEDEQFF. For the CDR3, the DNA is TGTGCCAGCAGCCGTAGGTTTGAGGATGAGCAGTTCTTC.

CDR3 in amino acids: CASSYDPRQGLVFNYGYTF. The CDR3 DNA reads as TGTGCCAGCAGTTACGATCCCAGACAGGGCTTGGTTTTTAACTATGGCTACACCTTC. This chain joins TRBV6-5 and TRBJ1-2; 7 nucleotides agree with TRBD1. The CDR3 has 19 amino acids. Per the germline V gene, CDR1 is MNHEY and CDR2 is SVGAGI. Trimming at V came to 2 bases and at J to 1 base, leaving 16 bases not matched to a gene.

The chain has TRBV7-3 and TRBJ2-1; 7 positions agree with TRBD2. J lost 9 bases, V lost 3 bases, and 8 bases had no gene match. CDR1 SGHTA and CDR2 FQGTGA come from the germline V gene. The CDR3 has 14 residues. In DNA form, the CDR3 reads TGTGCCAGCAGCTTGGGAGGGACCGGCGGTGAGCAGTTCTTC. Translated, it gives CASSLGGTGGEQFF. Filled out from reference TRBV7-3 and TRBJ2-1, the complete variable domain reads GAGVSQTPSNKVTEKGKYVELRCDPISGHTALYWYRQSLGQGPEFLIYFQGTGAADDSGLPNDRFFAVRPEGSVSTLKIQRTERGDSAVYLCASSLGGTGGEQFFGPGTRLTVL.

This clonotype was counted a single time. V and J are TRBV25-1 and TRBJ1-1; 7 bases are a match to TRBD1. This CDR3 region has 18 residues. The trim removed 1 base at V and 1 base at J, leaving 12 bases unmatched. The V gene's germline CDR1 is MGHDK and CDR2 SYGVNS. CDR3 DNA: TGTGCCAGCAGTGAATTCAACAGGGGCGCTCCTTGGAACACTGAAGCTTTCTTT. This translates into CASSEFNRGAPWNTEAFF. Combining the CDR3 with reference TRBV25-1 and TRBJ1-1 gives the whole variable domain EADIYQTPRYLVIGTGKKITLECSQTMGHDKMYWYQQDPGMELHLIHYSYGVNSTEKGDLSSESTVSRIRTEHFPLTLESARPSHTSQYLCASSEFNRGAPWNTEAFFGQGTRLTVV.

The chain joins TRBV4-3 to TRBJ1-1; tentatively, D is TRBD1 (6 bases). Germline assignment: CDR1 LGHNA and CDR2 YSLEER. The CDR3 is made up of 15 amino acids. Trimming removed 4 bases from V and 0 bases from J, with 12 bases in between. The CDR3 bases are TGCGCCAGCAGCCCAAACCGGGGGCTGAACACTGAAGCTTTCTTT. It encodes CASSPNRGLNTEAFF.

This clonotype was counted a single time. The chain carries TRBV6-5 and TRBJ1-3; weak D call: TRBD1 (5 bases). Germline CDR1 and CDR2: MNHEY and SVGAGI. Trimming cost V 5 bases and J 4 bases, with 15 bases left between them. The CDR3 is made up of 15 amino acids. The CDR3 reads CASSVTGSGGNTIYF. The DNA for the CDR3 is TGTGCCAGCAGTGTTACAGGTTCGGGGGGAAACACCATATATTTT.

This chain connects TRBV7-9 to TRBJ2-7, with TRBD1 as a possible D gene (6 bases). In germline, CDR1 is SEHNR, CDR2 FQNEAQ (reference sequence). The V and J ends lost 3 bases and 1 base respectively, with 10 bases between them. This CDR3 spans 14 amino acids. The CDR3 DNA sequence: TGTGCCAGCAGCTTTAGCCAGGGGTCCTACGAGCAGTACTTC. It yields the protein CASSFSQGSYEQYF.

The V and J genes are TRBV30 and TRBJ1-1, with a possible D match to TRBD1 (5 bases). The CDR3 consists of 12 residues. Germline V gives CDR1 GTSNPN, CDR2 SVGIG (reference sequence). Trimming took off 0 bases at V and 4 bases at J, with 6 bases between the two ends. The CDR3 reads CAWSVRGTEAFF. CDR3 nucleotides: TGTGCCTGGAGTGTAAGGGGCACTGAAGCTTTCTTT.

The V gene is TRBV7-9, the J gene TRBJ2-3; D is perhaps TRBD1 (6 bases). CDR3 length: 14 residues. The V gene's germline CDR1 is SEHNR and CDR2 FQNEAQ (reference sequence). The V end was cut by 6 bases, the J end by 5 bases, with 15 bases between. The CDR3: CASSQGFAEDTQYF. CDR3 coding DNA: TGTGCCAGCAGTCAGGGGTTTGCGGAAGATACGCAGTATTTT. The whole variable domain, remainder taken from reference TRBV7-9 and TRBJ2-3, is DTGVSQNPRHKITKRGQNVTFRCDPISEHNRLYWYRQTLGQGPEFLTYFQNEAQLEKSRLLSDRFSAERPKGSFSTLEIQRTEQGDSAMYLCASSQGFAEDTQYFGPGTRLTVL.

V gene TRBV6-5 combines with J gene TRBJ1-2; possible D gene TRBD1, 6 bases. The CDR3 loop spans 13 amino acids. Trimming removed 10 bases from V and 7 bases from J, with 19 bases in between. Germline V gene lookup returns CDR1 MNHEY and CDR2 SVGAGI. CDR3 bases: TGTGCCACTTCGGCGGGCAGGGGAGGTGGCTACACCTTC. Its translation: CATSAGRGGGYTF.